This T cell receptor beta chain was captured by sequencing in a study of Ad26.COV2.S vaccination and SARS-CoV-2 variants. General study results and limits: Post-vaccination spike-specific CD8+ and CD4+ T cell responses reportedly had substantial breadth. Analytic work on TCR breadth and depth might have understated the full extent of total T cell responses. Spike-specific TCR breadth in vaccine recipients exceeded that seen in placebo recipients. Comparable non-spike TCR breadth was observed in vaccine and placebo recipients.

The method was immunoSEQ multiplex PCR; TCRdb's version includes in-frame clones alone and lacks a portion of them. The sample includes about 350,000 clones, 92% of them seen just once. Notes on this clone: Its target is not known.

There are 12 residues in the CDR3. Looked up from germline, CDR1 is LGHDT and CDR2 is YNNKEL (reference sequence). V was trimmed by 6 bases and J by 6 bases, leaving 12 bases between them. The receptor comes from a human donor who had recovered from COVID-19. The source was peripheral blood, collected after recovery from COVID-19. V is TRBV3-1 (or the pseudogene TRBV3-2) and J is TRBJ2-7, with D possibly matching TRBD1 (6 bases). CDR3 coding DNA: TGTGCCAGCAGTCCAGGGGCCATCGAGCAGTACTTC. Its protein is CASSPGAIEQYF.